The source of this T cell receptor (beta chain) is a study of cytomegalovirus exposure and HLA in healthy donors. The table came from immunoSEQ multiplex PCR; TCRdb's copy has only in-frame clones and leaves some out. The top ten hold about 0.8% of the sample, which has under 400,000 clones, about nine tenths seen once. In regard to this clone: What it binds is not known.

Findings and caveats of the study: The classifier was said to identify cytomegalovirus status with high specificity and sensitivity. Cytomegalovirus association was assigned to about 150 TCR beta chains.

CDR1 is SQVTM and CDR2 is ANQGSEA in the germline V gene. The CDR3 is 15 amino acids. J gave up 1 base and V 3 bases, and 3 bases lay outside the gene matches. V is TRBV29-1 and J is TRBJ2-1; TRBD1 aligns across 10 bases. This clonotype was sampled from a woman under 30 in good health and CMV-seronegative. Input material: PBMCs. For the CDR3, the DNA is TGCAGCGTTGACGGACAGGGGGGATCCTACAATGAGCAGTTCTTC. Protein: CSVDGQGGSYNEQFF.